Below, 5 T cell receptor beta chains from the same sample are listed, as sequenced in a study of T-cell reconstitution after alpha-beta-depleted transplantation in children. Library preparation (for TCRbeta) was performed with unique molecular identifiers. One entry per CDR3 protein results from TCRdb running MiXCR on the PCR reads. Among some 600,000 distinct CDR3 sequences listed, around 13% were seen once. Sequencing was performed on PBMCs, mostly from graft donor cells, taken 360 days after TCRalphabeta/CD19-depleted stem cell transplant. These receptors all come from a male patient younger than 18 who had a stem cell transplant for acute myeloid leukemia, so the T cells may come from the graft donor.

This clonotype was observed a handful of times. The chain carries TRBV20-1 and TRBJ1-1, with no clear D. From germline, CDR1 is DFQATT and CDR2 SNEGSKA (reference sequence). V lost 6 bases, J lost 3 bases, and 11 bases lay in between. This CDR3 comprises 12 residues. CDR3 nucleotide sequence: TGCAGTGCCGCGGGGATAGACACTGAAGCTTTCTTT. Encoded protein: CSAAGIDTEAFF.

A few counts support this clonotype. The chain joins TRBV4-2 to TRBJ2-7; 7 nucleotides line up with TRBD2. The V gene's germline CDR1 is LGHNA and CDR2 YNFKEQ. The CDR3 has 15 residues. V shed 0 bases, J shed 5 bases, and the junction held 7 bases outside the gene matches. The CDR3 spells CASSQDEGAGDEQYF. CDR3 nucleotide sequence: TGTGCCAGCAGCCAAGACGAGGGCGCGGGGGACGAGCAGTACTTC.

V is TRBV6-1 and J is TRBJ2-1, with a weak D call TRBD2 (5 bases). CDR1 and CDR2 from the germline V gene are MNHNS and SASEGT. The CDR3 is made up of 14 amino acids. V gave up 7 bases and J gave up 3 bases, with 13 bases separating them. CDR3 loop: CASTPSLSYNEQFF. CDR3 in DNA: TGTGCCAGCACCCCTAGCCTGAGCTACAATGAGCAGTTCTTC.

The rearrangement uses TRBV20-1 and TRBJ2-7; 9 bases align to TRBD2. CDR1 is DFQATT and CDR2 is SNEGSKA in the germline V gene (reference sequence). V shed 2 bases and J 2 bases; nucleotides not matched to a gene: 1. CDR3 size: 13 residues. The CDR3 DNA reads TGCAGTGCTAGACTAGCGGGGCCCTACGAGCAGTACTTC. Translated: CSARLAGPYEQYF.

The V gene is TRBV4-2, the J gene TRBJ1-1; perhaps TRBD1 as D (5 bases). Trimming left V 4 bases short and J 0 bases short, with 24 bases between. The CDR3 length is 19 residues. Germline CDR1 and CDR2: LGHNA and YNFKEQ. CDR3 protein: CASSRGDRGMQPLNTEAFF. The CDR3 DNA reads TGTGCCAGCAGCCGGGGGGATAGGGGTATGCAGCCTCTGAACACTGAAGCTTTCTTT.